Sequencing of this TCR beta chain was carried out in a study of T cells in Graves' hyperthyroidism and ophthalmopathy. Each person with ophthalmopathy scored at least 3 on the Clinical Activity Score, reached NOSPECS grade 4 or higher, and had been ill under 3 months. To note about this clonotype: Antigen specificity is unknown.

Findings of the study overall: The model predicted ophthalmopathy a median approximately 6 months before onset. Most thyroid clonotypes with frequency above 0.001 were detected in blood.

Authors of the study amplified TCR beta CDR3 regions from RNA transcripts. HTBI primers were employed in a first-round RT-PCR of the TCR CDR3. TCRdb analysed the multiplex PCR reads with MiXCR anew, one entry per CDR3 protein. Found here are about 640,000 distinct CDR3 sequences, roughly 20% of them singletons; the top ten hold approximately 30%. CDR1 MNHNS and CDR2 SASEGT come from the germline V gene. This CDR3 has 14 amino acids. With 4 bases clipped from V and 3 bases from J, the junction kept 2 bases outside the gene matches. Sequencing was carried out using blood. The clonotype originates from a man aged 30 to 39 with Graves' ophthalmopathy. This chain uses TRBV6-1 with TRBJ2-2; TRBD1 agrees at 7 bases. CDR3 region: CASSGRGYTGELFF. CDR3 sequence (DNA): TGTGCCAGCAGTGGCAGGGGGTACACCGGGGAGCTGTTTTTT.